This T cell receptor beta chain was sequenced for a study of blood T cells in healthy people across ages (dated by TCRdb to between 2014 and 2017). With regard to the full study: Template switching captured roughly one uniquely barcoded TCR beta cDNA molecule per two T cells in model experiments. The study analyzed two additional independent replicas of 1 million unique cDNA reads from the same blood draw for two donors, one aged 18 to 29 and one aged 80 or older. Age-related changes in TCR beta repertoire diversity were measured in the study by deep sequencing normalized with unique cDNA molecular identifiers. The donors were split into four age groups: young (average about 16 years), middle-aged (roughly 39), aged (approximately 60) and long-lived (approximately 89). To avoid experimental bias, donors of different ages were spread randomly across the sequencing lanes.

Worth noting for this clonotype: This receptor's antigen is unknown. It has no much larger one-base neighbor in the sample; base qualities were not kept.

Overall study results and their limits: Estimates of total diversity from one million sequenced T cells were regarded as lower bounds and underestimates. Because profiling used bulk unsorted PBMCs, naive and antigen-experienced compartments could not be compared conclusively. The percentage of naive T cells measured by flow cytometry correlated strongly with observed TCR beta diversity. Because the CMV infection status of the donors was unknown, age-related changes in expanded clonotypes may potentially have been confounded. Observed TCR beta diversity per million T cells fell roughly linearly with age, and a significant reduction was already apparent by age roughly 40. Compared with the aged group, more naive CD4+ T cells, fewer expanded clones and increased TCR diversity were shown by the long-lived group, suggesting age selection.

Library preparation used 5' RACE. TCRdb names Illumina HiSeq 2500 as the instrument used. A second PCR of about 7 to 12 cycles was run with a J-beta primer mix and a sample-barcoded 5' primer. A unique molecular identifier was introduced onto each TCR beta cDNA molecule by a template-switch 5' adaptor carrying 12 random nucleotides. Each sample yielded at least 3 million CDR3-containing paired-end reads. The Mint cDNA synthesis kit, primed by a TRBC-specific oligonucleotide, was used to synthesize first-strand cDNA from all RNA. All cDNA was treated with uracil-DNA glycosylase and then went through a first 18-cycle PCR with the universal primers M1SS and BC2_uni_R. In the paper's pipeline: For normalization, 1 million high-quality reads, each with a distinct molecular identifier, were randomly selected from each sample. Instead of being binned into consensus sequences, reads with shared molecular identifiers were discarded. CDR3 identification, clonotype clustering and error correction used MiTCR with a Q25 quality threshold and the strictest error-elimination algorithm. Lower-bound total TCR beta diversity was estimated with a nonparametric unseen species model using Euler transformation. TCRdb passed the public sequencing reads through fastp at Q25 and MiXCR, retaining productive beta sequences. All rows with the same CDR3 protein become a single entry with the most common DNA and genes. TCRdb's processing, not the authors' own work, is the source of the V and J calls. Recorded for this sample are 1.2 million to 1.5 million distinct CDR3 sequences; around 59% of them occurred a single time. Jointly, the top ten make up over 5% of the sample.

The roughly 39 donors, aged about 6 to 90 years, were systemically healthy Caucasian individuals from Russia. Each donor gave ten milliliters of peripheral blood, collected into EDTA-treated Vacutainer tubes. Ficoll-Paque density-gradient centrifugation was used to isolate PBMCs, with at least 7 million per sample. Total RNA, at least 5 micrograms per sample, was extracted from PBMCs with Trizol reagent. For every donor, flow cytometry on a PBMC aliquot measured the percentage of naive CD45RAhigh/CD27high T cells. V is cut by 1 base and J by 7 bases, and the space between the germline ends is 9 bases. Taken from the germline V gene, the CDR1 and CDR2 loops are SGHDT and YYEEEE. The cysteine opens and the phenylalanine closes a CDR3 of 12 amino acids. Only CDR3 DNA is held: 36 bases, read in frame from base 1.

The TCR comes from a man aged 18 to 30 in good health. The specimen sequenced was blood. The V gene is TRBV5-6 and the J gene is TRBJ2-7; no D gene is confidently identified. The DNA sequence is given as TGTGCCAGCAGCTTGTGGGCATTGGAGCAGTACTTC. Translation gives CASSLWALEQYF.